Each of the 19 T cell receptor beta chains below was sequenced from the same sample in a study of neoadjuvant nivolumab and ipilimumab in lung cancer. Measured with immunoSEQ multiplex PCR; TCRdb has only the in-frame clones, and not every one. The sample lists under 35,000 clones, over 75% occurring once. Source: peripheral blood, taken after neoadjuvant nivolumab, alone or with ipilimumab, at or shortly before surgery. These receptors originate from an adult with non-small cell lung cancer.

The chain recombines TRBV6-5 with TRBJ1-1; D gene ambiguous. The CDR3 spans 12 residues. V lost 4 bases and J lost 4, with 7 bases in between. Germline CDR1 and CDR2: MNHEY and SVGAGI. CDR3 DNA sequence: TGTGCCAGCAGTTCGACGGGCACTGAAGCTTTCTTT. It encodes CASSSTGTEAFF.

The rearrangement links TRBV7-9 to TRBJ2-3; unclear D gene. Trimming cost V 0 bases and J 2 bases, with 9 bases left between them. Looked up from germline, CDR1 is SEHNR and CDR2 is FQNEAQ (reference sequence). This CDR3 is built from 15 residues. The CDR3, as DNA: TGTGCCAGCAGCTTAGCGCCCAGTCCCACAGATACGCAGTATTTT. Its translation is CASSLAPSPTDTQYF.

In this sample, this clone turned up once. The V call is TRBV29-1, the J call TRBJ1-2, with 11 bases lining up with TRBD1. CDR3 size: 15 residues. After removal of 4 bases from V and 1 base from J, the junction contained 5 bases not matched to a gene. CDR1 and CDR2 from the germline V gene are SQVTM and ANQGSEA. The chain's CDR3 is CSVGTGGSINYGYTF. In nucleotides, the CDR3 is TGCAGCGTTGGGACAGGGGGCTCCATTAACTATGGCTACACCTTC.

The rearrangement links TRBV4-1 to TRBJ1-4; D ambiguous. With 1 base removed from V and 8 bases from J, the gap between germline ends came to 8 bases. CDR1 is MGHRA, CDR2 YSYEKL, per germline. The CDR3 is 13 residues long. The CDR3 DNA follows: TGCGCCAGCAGCCAAGGGGGATTCGAAAAACTGTTTTTT. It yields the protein CASSQGGFEKLFF.

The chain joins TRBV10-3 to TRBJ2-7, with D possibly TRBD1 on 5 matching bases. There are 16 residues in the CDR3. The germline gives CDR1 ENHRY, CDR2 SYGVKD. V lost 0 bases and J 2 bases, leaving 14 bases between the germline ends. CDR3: CAISESSLGRAYEQYF. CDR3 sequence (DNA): TGTGCCATCAGTGAGTCGAGCTTGGGCAGGGCCTACGAGCAGTACTTC.

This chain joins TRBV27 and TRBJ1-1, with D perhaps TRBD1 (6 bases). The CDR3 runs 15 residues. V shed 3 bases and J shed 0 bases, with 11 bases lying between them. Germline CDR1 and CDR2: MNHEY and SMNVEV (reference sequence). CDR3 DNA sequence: TGTGCCAGCAGTTTTGTAGGGGGGATGAACACTGAAGCTTTCTTT. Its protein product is CASSFVGGMNTEAFF.

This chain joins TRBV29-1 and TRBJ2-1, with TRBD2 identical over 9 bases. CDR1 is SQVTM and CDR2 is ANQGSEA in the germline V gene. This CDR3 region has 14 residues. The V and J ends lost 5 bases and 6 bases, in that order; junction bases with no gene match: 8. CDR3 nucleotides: TGCAGCGTTCGGCGGGGGGGCCAGGGCAATGAGCAGTTCTTC. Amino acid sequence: CSVRRGGQGNEQFF.

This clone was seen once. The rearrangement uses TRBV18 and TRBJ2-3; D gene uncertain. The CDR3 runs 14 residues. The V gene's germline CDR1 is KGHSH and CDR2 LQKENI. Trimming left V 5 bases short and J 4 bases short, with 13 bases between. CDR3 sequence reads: CASSNSGRPDTQYF. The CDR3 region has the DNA TGTGCCAGCTCAAATTCGGGTCGGCCAGATACGCAGTATTTT.

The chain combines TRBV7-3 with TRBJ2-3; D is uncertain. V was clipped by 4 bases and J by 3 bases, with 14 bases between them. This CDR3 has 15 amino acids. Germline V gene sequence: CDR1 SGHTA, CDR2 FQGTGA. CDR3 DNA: TGTGCCAGCAGCTCGGACGGAATGGATACAGATACGCAGTATTTT. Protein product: CASSSDGMDTDTQYF.

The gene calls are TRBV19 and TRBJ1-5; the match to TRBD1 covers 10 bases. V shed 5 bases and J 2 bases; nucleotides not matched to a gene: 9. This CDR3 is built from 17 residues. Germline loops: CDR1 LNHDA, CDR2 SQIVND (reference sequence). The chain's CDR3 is CASSPIDRGPGNQPQHF. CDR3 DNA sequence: TGTGCCAGTAGTCCCATTGACAGGGGGCCTGGCAATCAGCCCCAGCATTTT.

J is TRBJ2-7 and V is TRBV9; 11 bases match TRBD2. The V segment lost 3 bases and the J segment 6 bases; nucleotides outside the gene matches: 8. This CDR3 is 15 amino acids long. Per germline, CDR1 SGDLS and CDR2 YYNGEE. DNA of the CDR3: TGTGCCAGCAGCGGCCCTAGCGGGGGGTTCGGCGAGCAGTACTTC. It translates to CASSGPSGGFGEQYF.

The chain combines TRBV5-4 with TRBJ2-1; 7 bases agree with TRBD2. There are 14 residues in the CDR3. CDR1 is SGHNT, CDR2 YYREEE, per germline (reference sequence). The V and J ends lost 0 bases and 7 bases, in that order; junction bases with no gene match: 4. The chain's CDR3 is CASSLGAAGNEQFF. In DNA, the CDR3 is TGTGCCAGCAGCTTGGGGGCAGCGGGGAATGAGCAGTTCTTC.

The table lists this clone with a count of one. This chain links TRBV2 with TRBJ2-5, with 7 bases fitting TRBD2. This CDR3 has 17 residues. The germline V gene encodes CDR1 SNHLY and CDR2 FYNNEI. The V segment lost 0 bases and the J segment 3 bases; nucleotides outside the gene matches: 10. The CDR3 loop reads CASSEALPGGGKETQYF. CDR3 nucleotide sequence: TGTGCCAGCAGTGAAGCGCTTCCGGGGGGAGGGAAAGAGACCCAGTACTTC.

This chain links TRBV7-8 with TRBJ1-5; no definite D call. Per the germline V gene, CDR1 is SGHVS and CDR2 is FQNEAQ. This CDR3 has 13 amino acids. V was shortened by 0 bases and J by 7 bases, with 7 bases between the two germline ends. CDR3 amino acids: CASSLAEQQPQHF. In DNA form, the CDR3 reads TGTGCCAGCAGCTTAGCGGAGCAACAGCCCCAGCATTTT.

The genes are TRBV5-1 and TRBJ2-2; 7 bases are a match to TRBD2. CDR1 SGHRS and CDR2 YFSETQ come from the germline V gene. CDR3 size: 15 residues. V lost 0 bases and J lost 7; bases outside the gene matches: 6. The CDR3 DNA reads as TGCGCCAGCAGCTTGGTCGGGGGGAGTGGCGGGGAGCTGTTTTTT. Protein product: CASSLVGGSGGELFF.

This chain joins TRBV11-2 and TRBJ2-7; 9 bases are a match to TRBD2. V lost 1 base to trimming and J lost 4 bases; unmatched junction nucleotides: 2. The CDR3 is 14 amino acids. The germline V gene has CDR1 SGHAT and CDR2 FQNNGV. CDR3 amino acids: CASSLGAGGYEQYF. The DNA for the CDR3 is TGTGCCAGCAGCTTAGGAGCGGGGGGTTACGAGCAGTACTTC.

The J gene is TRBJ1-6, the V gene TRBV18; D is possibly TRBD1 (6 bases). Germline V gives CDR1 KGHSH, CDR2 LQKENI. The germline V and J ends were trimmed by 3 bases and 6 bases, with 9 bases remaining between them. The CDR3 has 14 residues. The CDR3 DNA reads TGTGCCAGCTCACCTGCGGACAGTAATTCACCCCTCCACTTT. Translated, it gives CASSPADSNSPLHF.

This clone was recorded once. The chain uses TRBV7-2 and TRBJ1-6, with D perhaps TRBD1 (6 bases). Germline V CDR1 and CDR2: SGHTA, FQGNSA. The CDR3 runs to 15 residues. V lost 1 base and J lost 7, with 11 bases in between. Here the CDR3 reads CASSLGGRGNSPLHF. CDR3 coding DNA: TGTGCCAGCAGCTTAGGTGGCAGGGGAAATTCACCCCTCCACTTT.

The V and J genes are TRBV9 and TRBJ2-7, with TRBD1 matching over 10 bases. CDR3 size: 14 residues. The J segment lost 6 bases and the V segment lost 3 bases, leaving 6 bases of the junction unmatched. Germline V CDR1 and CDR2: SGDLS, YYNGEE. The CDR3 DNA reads TGTGCCAGCAGCGCTGACAGGGGGCTGGGCGAGCAGTACTTC. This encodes CASSADRGLGEQYF.